The 7 T cell receptor beta chains below come from one sample, sequenced in a study of shared clonotypes between healthy human individuals. Sequencing used immunoSEQ multiplex PCR; TCRdb keeps in-frame clones, though not all of them. The sample holds approximately 2,000,000 clones, 85% to 95% seen once. The sequencing input was naive CD4+ T cells from PBMCs. Described subset: CD45RA+ positively selected. These receptors were taken from a man younger than 30 in good health. Some clones in this sample may be carry-over from other donors' samples.

This clone was counted once. This rearrangement joins TRBV29-1 to TRBJ2-5, with 14 bases identical to TRBD2. CDR3 length equals 14 residues. V lost 6 bases and J lost 5; bases outside the gene matches: 5. Germline V gene lookup returns CDR1 SQVTM and CDR2 ANQGSEA. In DNA form, the CDR3 reads TGCAGCGTCTGGACTAGCGGGAGGTTCGAGACCCAGTACTTC. Translating it yields CSVWTSGRFETQYF.

The chain links TRBV19 to TRBJ1-5; D might be TRBD1 (5 bases). Germline V gives CDR1 LNHDA, CDR2 SQIVND (reference sequence). The ends were cut back, 6 bases at V and 0 bases at J, with 18 bases in the middle. The CDR3 totals 17 residues. The CDR3, as DNA: TGTGCCAGTAGCCGGGACCGGACAAGAAATAGCAATCAGCCCCAGCATTTT. It encodes CASSRDRTRNSNQPQHF.

The J gene is TRBJ2-7, the V gene TRBV5-4; D is tentatively TRBD1 or TRBD2 (5 bases each). Between the trimmed V and J ends, which lost 3 bases and 3 bases, there was a span of 13 bases. Germline values: CDR1 SGHNT, CDR2 YYREEE (reference sequence). There are 14 residues in the CDR3. CDR3 region: CASSSPSGGYEQYF. CDR3 sequence (DNA): TGTGCCAGCAGCTCCCCATCTGGGGGCTACGAGCAGTACTTC. Full variable domain (remainder filled in from reference TRBV5-4 and TRBJ2-7): ETGVTQSPTHLIKTRGQQVTLRCSSQSGHNTVSWYQQALGQGPQFIFQYYREEENGRGNFPPRFSGLQFPNYSSELNVNALELDDSALYLCASSSPSGGYEQYFGPGTRLTVT.

This rearrangement joins TRBV6-1 to TRBJ2-2, with D unresolved. Between the trimmed V and J ends, which lost 5 bases and 4 bases, there was a span of 8 bases. The germline CDR1 and CDR2 sequences are MNHNS and SASEGT. This CDR3 region has 13 residues. This chain's CDR3 is CASSPWSTGELFF. The CDR3 bases are TGTGCCAGCAGTCCCTGGAGCACCGGGGAGCTGTTTTTT.

The chain couples TRBV10-1 to TRBJ2-7, with TRBD1 as a possible D gene (6 bases). V was cut by 3 bases and J by 2 bases, with 11 bases left in between. The germline CDR1 and CDR2 sequences are WNHNN and SYGVQD (reference sequence). The CDR3 has 14 amino acids. For the CDR3, the DNA is TGCGCCAGCAGTGACACCGGACAGACCTACGAGCAGTACTTC. Its translation is CASSDTGQTYEQYF.

This chain links TRBV11-1 with TRBJ2-1, with D unresolved. This CDR3 comprises 15 residues. Germline values: CDR1 SGHAT, CDR2 FQDESV (reference sequence). The V gene lost 5 bases and the J gene lost 2 bases, with 13 bases spanning the gap. The CDR3 DNA reads TGTGCCAGCAGCCCTACGACTGGAACCTACAATGAGCAGTTCTTC. It codes for CASSPTTGTYNEQFF.

The CDR3 here is CASSTWTSGYEQYF. CDR3 sequence (DNA): TGTGCCAGTAGTACTTGGACCTCAGGGTACGAGCAGTACTTC. The chain carries TRBV19 and TRBJ2-7; tentative D call: TRBD1 (5 bases). The CDR3 extends over 14 amino acids. The germline V gene encodes CDR1 LNHDA and CDR2 SQIVND (reference sequence). The V and J ends lost 4 bases and 4 bases respectively, with 14 bases between them. Full variable domain (outside the CDR3, taken from reference TRBV19 and TRBJ2-7): DGGITQSPKYLFRKEGQNVTLSCEQNLNHDAMYWYRQDPGQGLRLIYYSQIVNDFQKGDIAEGYSVSREKKESFPLTVTSAQKNPTAFYLCASSTWTSGYEQYFGPGTRLTVT.